This T cell receptor beta chain was captured in a study of read filtering for tumor transcriptome and immune sequencing. Overall study: Mean patient age was roughly 61 years, range about 45 to 85; 17 male, some 14 female. Revised staging placed 8 patients in R-ISS I, about 17 in II, more than five in III. RNA-seq yielded only roughly 85 to 1,400 TCR reads, IR-seq about 3.5 to 11 million. The study, taken as a whole, reports: Correlation between methods rose after single-read clonotypes were removed.

This library used about 400 ng RNA and molecular barcoded adaptors spanning alpha/delta and beta/gamma chains. One entry per CDR3 protein, called by TCRdb with MiXCR from the reads. This repertoire shows 100,000 to 150,000 distinct CDR3 sequences, under 15% found once; its top ten account for about 10%. With 3 bases removed from V and 1 base from J, the gap between germline ends came to 9 bases. The CDR3 contains 14 residues. Germline CDR1 is DFQATT and CDR2 is SNEGSKA (reference sequence). This clonotype was detected many times. Its cognate antigen is unknown. The clonotype comes from a donor at least 40 years old with multiple myeloma. Sequenced input: a population of CD138-negative cells sorted from bone marrow. The chain couples TRBV20-1 to TRBJ2-2; D is ambiguous. The CDR3 reads CSASPPMNTGELFF. The CDR3 nucleotides read TGCAGTGCTAGCCCCCCAATGAACACCGGGGAGCTGTTTTTT.